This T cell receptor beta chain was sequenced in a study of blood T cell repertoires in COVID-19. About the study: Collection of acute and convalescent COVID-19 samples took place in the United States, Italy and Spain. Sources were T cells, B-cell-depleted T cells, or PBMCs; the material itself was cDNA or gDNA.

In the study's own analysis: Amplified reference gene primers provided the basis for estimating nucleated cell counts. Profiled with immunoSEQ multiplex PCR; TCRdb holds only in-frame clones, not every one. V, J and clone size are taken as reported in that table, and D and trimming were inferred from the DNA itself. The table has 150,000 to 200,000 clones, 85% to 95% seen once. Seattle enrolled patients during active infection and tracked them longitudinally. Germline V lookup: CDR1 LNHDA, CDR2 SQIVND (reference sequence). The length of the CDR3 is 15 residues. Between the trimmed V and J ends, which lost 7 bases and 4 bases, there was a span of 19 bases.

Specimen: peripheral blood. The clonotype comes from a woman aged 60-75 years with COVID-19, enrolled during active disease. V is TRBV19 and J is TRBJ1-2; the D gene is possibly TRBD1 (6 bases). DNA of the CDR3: TGTGCCAGTACCACTTATAGGACAGCGAGCTATGGCTACACCTTC. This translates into CASTTYRTASYGYTF.